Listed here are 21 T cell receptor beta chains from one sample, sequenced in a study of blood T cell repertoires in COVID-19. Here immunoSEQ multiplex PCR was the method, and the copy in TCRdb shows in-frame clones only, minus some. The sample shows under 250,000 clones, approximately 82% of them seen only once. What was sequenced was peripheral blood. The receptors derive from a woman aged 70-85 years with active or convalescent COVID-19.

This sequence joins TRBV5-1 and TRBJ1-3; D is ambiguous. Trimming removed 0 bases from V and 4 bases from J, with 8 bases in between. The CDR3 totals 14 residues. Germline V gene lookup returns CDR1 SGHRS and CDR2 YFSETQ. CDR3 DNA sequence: TGCGCCAGCAGCTTGGGAGATATCGGAAACACCATATATTTT. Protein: CASSLGDIGNTIYF.

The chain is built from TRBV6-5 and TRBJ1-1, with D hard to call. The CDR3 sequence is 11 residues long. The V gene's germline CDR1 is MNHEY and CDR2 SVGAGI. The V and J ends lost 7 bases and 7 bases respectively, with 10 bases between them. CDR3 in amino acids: CASTGAVEAFF. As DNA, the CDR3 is TGTGCCAGCACCGGAGCTGTTGAAGCTTTCTTT.

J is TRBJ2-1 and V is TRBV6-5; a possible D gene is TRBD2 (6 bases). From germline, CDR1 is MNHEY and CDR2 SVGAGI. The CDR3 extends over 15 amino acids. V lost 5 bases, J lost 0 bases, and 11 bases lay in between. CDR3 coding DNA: TGTGCCAGCAGTACCGGGACTTTCTCCTACAATGAGCAGTTCTTC. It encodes CASSTGTFSYNEQFF.

The CDR3 coding sequence is TGTGCCAGCAGTTACGGGGGACAGCCTTTCAATGAGCAGTTCTTC. This encodes CASSYGGQPFNEQFF. This chain links TRBV6-5 with TRBJ2-1; TRBD1 agrees at 7 bases. V trimming: 2 bases; J trimming: 6 bases; junction bases outside the gene matches: 7. The CDR3 is 15 residues long. Germline-derived CDR1 and CDR2 are MNHEY and SVGAGI.

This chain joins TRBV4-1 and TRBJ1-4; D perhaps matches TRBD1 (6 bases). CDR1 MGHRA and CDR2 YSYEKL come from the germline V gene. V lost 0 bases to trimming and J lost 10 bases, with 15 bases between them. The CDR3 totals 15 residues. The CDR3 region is CASSQDPGTFGKLFF. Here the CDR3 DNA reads TGCGCCAGCAGCCAAGATCCAGGGACATTCGGAAAACTGTTTTTT.

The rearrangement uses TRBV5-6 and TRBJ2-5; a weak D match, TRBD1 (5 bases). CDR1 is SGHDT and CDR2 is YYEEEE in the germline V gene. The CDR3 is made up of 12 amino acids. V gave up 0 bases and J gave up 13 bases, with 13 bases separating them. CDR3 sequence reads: CASSLVGNRWYF. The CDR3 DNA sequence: TGTGCCAGCAGCTTGGTAGGGAACAGGTGGTACTTC.

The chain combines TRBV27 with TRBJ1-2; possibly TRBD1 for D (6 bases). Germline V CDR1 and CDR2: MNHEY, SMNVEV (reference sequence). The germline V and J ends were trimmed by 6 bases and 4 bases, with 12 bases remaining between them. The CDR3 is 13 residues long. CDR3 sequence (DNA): TGTGCCAGCAGGACCGGACAGAGCTATGGCTACACCTTC. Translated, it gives CASRTGQSYGYTF.

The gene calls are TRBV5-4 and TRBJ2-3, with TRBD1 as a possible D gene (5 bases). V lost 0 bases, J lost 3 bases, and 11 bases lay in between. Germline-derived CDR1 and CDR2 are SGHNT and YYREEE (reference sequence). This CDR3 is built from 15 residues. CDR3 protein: CASSLEGKGTDTQYF. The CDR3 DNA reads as TGTGCCAGCAGCTTGGAGGGGAAGGGGACAGATACGCAGTATTTT.

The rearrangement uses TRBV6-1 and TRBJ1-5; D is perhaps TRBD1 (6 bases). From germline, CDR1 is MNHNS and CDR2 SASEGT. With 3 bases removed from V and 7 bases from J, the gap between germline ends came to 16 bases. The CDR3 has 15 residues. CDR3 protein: CASSEGPQGRQPQHF. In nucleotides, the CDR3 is TGTGCCAGCAGTGAGGGGCCACAGGGTAGGCAGCCCCAGCATTTT.

CDR3 loop: CASSQATANTEAFF. Here the CDR3 DNA reads TGCGCCAGCAGCCAAGCTACAGCGAACACTGAAGCTTTCTTT. The gene calls are TRBV4-3 and TRBJ1-1; D gene ambiguous. V was trimmed by 1 base and J by 1 base, leaving 7 bases between them. The CDR3 sequence is 14 residues long. Germline V gene lookup returns CDR1 LGHNA and CDR2 YSLEER.

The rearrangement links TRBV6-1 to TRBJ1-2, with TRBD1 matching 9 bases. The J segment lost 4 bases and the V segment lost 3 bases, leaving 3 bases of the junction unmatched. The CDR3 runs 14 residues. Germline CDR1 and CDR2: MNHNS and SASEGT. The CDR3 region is CASSDGQGFYGYTF. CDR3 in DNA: TGTGCCAGCAGTGACGGACAGGGGTTCTATGGCTACACCTTC.

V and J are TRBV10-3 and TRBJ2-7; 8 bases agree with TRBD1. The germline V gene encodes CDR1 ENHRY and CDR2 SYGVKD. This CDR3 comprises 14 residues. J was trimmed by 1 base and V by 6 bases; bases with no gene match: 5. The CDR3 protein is CAISPGTGSYEQYF. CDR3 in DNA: TGTGCCATCAGCCCCGGGACAGGATCCTACGAGCAGTACTTC.

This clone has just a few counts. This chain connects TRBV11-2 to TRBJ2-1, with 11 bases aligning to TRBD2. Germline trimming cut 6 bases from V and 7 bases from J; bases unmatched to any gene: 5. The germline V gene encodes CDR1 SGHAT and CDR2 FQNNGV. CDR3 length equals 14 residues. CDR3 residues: CASRTGTSGNEQFF. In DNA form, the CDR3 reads TGTGCCAGCAGGACCGGGACTAGCGGAAATGAGCAGTTCTTC. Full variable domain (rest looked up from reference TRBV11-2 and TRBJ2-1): EAGVAQSPRYKIIEKRQSVAFWCNPISGHATLYWYQQILGQGPKLLIQFQNNGVVDDSQLPKDRFSAERLKGVDSTLKIQPAKLEDSAVYLCASRTGTSGNEQFFGPGTRLTVL.

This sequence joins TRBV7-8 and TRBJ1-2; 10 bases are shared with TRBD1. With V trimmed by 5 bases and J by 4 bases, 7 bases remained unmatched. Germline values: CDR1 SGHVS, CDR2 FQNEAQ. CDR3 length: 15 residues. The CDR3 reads CASSLPGTGVYGYTF. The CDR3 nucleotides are TGTGCCAGCAGCCTTCCAGGGACAGGGGTCTATGGCTACACCTTC.

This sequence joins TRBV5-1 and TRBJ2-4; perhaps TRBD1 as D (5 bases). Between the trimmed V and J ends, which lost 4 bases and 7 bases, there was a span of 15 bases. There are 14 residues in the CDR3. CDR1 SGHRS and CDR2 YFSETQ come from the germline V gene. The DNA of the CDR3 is TGCGCCAGCAGCCAGGGCTCCTTGGGGAACATTCAGTACTTC. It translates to CASSQGSLGNIQYF.

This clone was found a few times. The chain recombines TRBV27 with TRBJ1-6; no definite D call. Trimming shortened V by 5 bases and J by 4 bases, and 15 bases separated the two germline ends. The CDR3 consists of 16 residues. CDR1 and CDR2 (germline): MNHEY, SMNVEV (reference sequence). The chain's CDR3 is CASSGRGGTYNSPLHF. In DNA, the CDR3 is TGTGCCAGCAGTGGCCGGGGAGGAACGTATAATTCACCCCTCCACTTT.

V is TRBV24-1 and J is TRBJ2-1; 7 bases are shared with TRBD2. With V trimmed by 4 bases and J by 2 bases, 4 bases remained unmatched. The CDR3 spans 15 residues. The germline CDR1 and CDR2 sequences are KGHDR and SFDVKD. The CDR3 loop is CATSDSGLAYNEQFF. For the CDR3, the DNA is TGTGCCACCAGTGACTCCGGACTAGCCTACAATGAGCAGTTCTTC.

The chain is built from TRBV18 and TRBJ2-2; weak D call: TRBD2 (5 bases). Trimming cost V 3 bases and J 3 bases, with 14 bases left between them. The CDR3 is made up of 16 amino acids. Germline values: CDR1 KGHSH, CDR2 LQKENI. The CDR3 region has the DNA TGTGCCAGCTCACCTGGGATGTCCGGGGACACCGGGGAGCTGTTTTTT. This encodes CASSPGMSGDTGELFF.

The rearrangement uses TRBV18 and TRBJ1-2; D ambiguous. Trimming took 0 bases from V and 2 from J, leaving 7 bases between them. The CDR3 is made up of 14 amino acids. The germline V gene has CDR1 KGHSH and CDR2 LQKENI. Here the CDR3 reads CASSPPTYNYGYTF. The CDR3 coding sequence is TGTGCCAGCTCACCACCAACTTACAACTATGGCTACACCTTC.

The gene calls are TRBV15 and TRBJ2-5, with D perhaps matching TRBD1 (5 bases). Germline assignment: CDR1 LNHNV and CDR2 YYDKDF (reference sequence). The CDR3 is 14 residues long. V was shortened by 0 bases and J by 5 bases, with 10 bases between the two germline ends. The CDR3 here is CATSRDQGRETQYF. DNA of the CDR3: TGTGCCACCAGCAGAGATCAGGGCCGGGAGACCCAGTACTTC.

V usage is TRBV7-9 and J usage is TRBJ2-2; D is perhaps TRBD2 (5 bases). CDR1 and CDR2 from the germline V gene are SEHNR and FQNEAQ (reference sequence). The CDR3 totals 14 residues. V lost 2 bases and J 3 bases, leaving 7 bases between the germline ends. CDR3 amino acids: CASSLQADTGELFF. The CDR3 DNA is TGTGCCAGCAGCTTACAAGCGGACACCGGGGAGCTGTTTTTT. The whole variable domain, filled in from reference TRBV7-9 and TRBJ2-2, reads DTGVSQNPRHKITKRGQNVTFRCDPISEHNRLYWYRQTLGQGPEFLTYFQNEAQLEKSRLLSDRFSAERPKGSFSTLEIQRTEQGDSAMYLCASSLQADTGELFFGEGSRLTVL.